This T cell receptor (beta chain) was recovered during a study of blood T cell repertoires in COVID-19. Trimming took 5 bases from V and 4 from J, leaving 17 bases between them. This CDR3 comprises 15 residues. The germline V gene has CDR1 MDHEN and CDR2 SYDVKM. As handled by the study authors: Estimation of nucleated cell counts was performed using reference gene primer amplification. Here immunoSEQ multiplex PCR was the method, and the copy in TCRdb shows in-frame clones only, minus some. The DNA gave D and trimming, while V, J and clone size come from that table. The repertoire has about 200,000 clones, around nine tenths of them found once; the top ten carry approximately 6.2%.

The source of this sequence is a man aged 55 to 70 who had recovered from COVID-19. Material for sequencing was peripheral blood. J is TRBJ1-2 and V is TRBV28, with D unresolved. The CDR3 reads CASSSGERTFYGYTF. CDR3 DNA: TGTGCCAGCAGTAGTGGGGAGAGGACCTTCTATGGCTACACCTTC.